The text below deals with one T cell receptor beta chain. These data are taken from a study of OX40 agonist ivuxolimab in advanced cancers. On the study more broadly: Of the patients, three showed partial responses, one with hepatocellular carcinoma and two with cutaneous melanoma.

The V gene end was trimmed by 1 base and the J gene end by 3 bases; junction bases not matched to a gene: 0. Germline V CDR1 and CDR2: LGHNA, YNFKEQ. This CDR3 comprises 14 residues. The method was immunoSEQ multiplex PCR; TCRdb's version includes in-frame clones alone and lacks a portion of them. The sample consists of some 100,000 clones, around four fifths of them appearing once. V and J are TRBV4-2 and TRBJ2-5; TRBD2 matches 9 bases. The sequences come from CD4+ or CD8+ T cells sorted from blood, collected in a trial of the OX40 agonist ivuxolimab. This receptor was obtained from an adult with an advanced solid tumor such as melanoma, head and neck, liver or kidney cancer. CDR3 DNA sequence: TGTGCCAGCAGCCAAGGACTAGCGGAAGAGACCCAGTACTTC. Encoded protein: CASSQGLAEETQYF.